These 18 T cell receptor beta chains came from one sample sequenced in a study of T cells after yellow fever vaccination. TCRdb redid the calling of the 5' RACE reads with MiXCR, one entry per CDR3 protein. In the table there are under 250,000 distinct CDR3 sequences, 3% to 4% of which are singletons. The sample here was CD4+ T cells sorted from PBMCs, taken 10 days after the yellow fever booster vaccination. The receptors originated from a man between 18 and 29 years old who received the YFV17D yellow fever vaccine.

This clonotype was counted many times. The V and J genes are TRBV5-1 and TRBJ2-5, with D perhaps TRBD2 (5 bases). Trimming left V 7 bases short and J 1 base short, with 11 bases between. The CDR3 spans 13 residues. Germline CDR1 reads SGHRS; CDR2 reads YFSETQ. In nucleotides, the CDR3 is TGCGCCAGCTCAGCGGCGACCCAAGAGACCCAGTACTTC. Its translation is CASSAATQETQYF.

V is TRBV19 and J is TRBJ2-3; TRBD1 agrees at 9 bases. This CDR3 is 16 amino acids long. J lost 2 bases, V lost 2 bases, and 5 bases had no gene match. Germline CDR1 LNHDA, CDR2 SQIVND (reference sequence). CDR3 coding DNA: TGTGCCAGTAGTATAATTGGACAGGGGATCACAGATACGCAGTATTTT. It codes for CASSIIGQGITDTQYF.

The chain carries TRBV7-3 and TRBJ2-1; TRBD2 is a possible D gene (6 bases). Germline CDR1 and CDR2: SGHTA and FQGTGA. CDR3 length: 16 amino acids. With 1 base removed from V and 1 base from J, the gap between germline ends came to 11 bases. The CDR3 sequence is CASSLRSGGSYNEQFF. CDR3 nucleotides: TGTGCCAGCAGCTTAAGGTCCGGGGGTTCCTACAATGAGCAGTTCTTC.

This clonotype was found a few times. The genes are TRBV7-9 and TRBJ2-5, with D possibly TRBD2 on 5 matching bases. This CDR3 has 15 amino acids. CDR1 SEHNR and CDR2 FQNEAQ come from the germline V gene (reference sequence). Trimming left V 3 bases short and J 6 bases short, with 17 bases between. CDR3 residues: CASSLRGGGGKTQYF. The CDR3 region has the DNA TGTGCCAGCAGCTTGAGAGGAGGAGGTGGAAAGACCCAGTACTTC.

This clonotype was seen a handful of times. J is TRBJ2-3 and V is TRBV12-3 or TRBV12-4; 10 bases are shared with TRBD1. V lost 5 bases and J lost 2; bases outside the gene matches: 4. This CDR3 spans 15 amino acids. CDR3: CASSPGTGVTDTQYF. The DNA of the CDR3 is TGTGCCAGCAGTCCTGGGACAGGGGTCACAGATACGCAGTATTTT.

This clonotype was counted only a few times. This chain joins TRBV7-3 and TRBJ2-5; D ambiguous. Trimming removed 5 bases from V and 0 bases from J, with 16 bases in between. Per germline, CDR1 SGHTA and CDR2 FQGTGA. The CDR3 covers 16 residues. The CDR3, as DNA: TGTGCCAGCAGCGCCCAGCCGGTGGGGAACCAAGAGACCCAGTACTTC. Its translation: CASSAQPVGNQETQYF.

This clonotype was seen more than once but under ten times. V usage is TRBV24-1 and J usage is TRBJ1-2; D unresolved. The germline V gene has CDR1 KGHDR and CDR2 SFDVKD. The CDR3 is made up of 13 amino acids. The V end was cut by 1 base, the J end by 5 bases, with 7 bases between. The CDR3 sequence: CATSDLTDYGYTF. For the CDR3, the DNA is TGTGCCACCAGTGATTTAACAGATTATGGCTACACCTTC.

This clonotype was counted only a few times. V usage is TRBV6-5 and J usage is TRBJ1-2; possible D gene TRBD1, 6 bases. CDR1 is MNHEY and CDR2 is SVGAGI in the germline V gene. CDR3 length equals 13 residues. Trimming took off 8 bases at V and 2 bases at J, with 12 bases between the two ends. CDR3 coding DNA: TGTGCCAGCGGGTCAAGGGGGAACTATGGCTACACCTTC. This sequence encodes CASGSRGNYGYTF.

This clonotype came up a few times. This chain connects TRBV24-1 to TRBJ1-5, with TRBD1 as a possible D gene (6 bases). This CDR3 spans 15 amino acids. The germline CDR1 and CDR2 sequences are KGHDR and SFDVKD. The germline V and J ends were trimmed by 2 bases and 5 bases, with 12 bases remaining between them. CDR3 sequence reads: CATSDSGHRDQPQHF. In DNA form, the CDR3 reads TGTGCCACCAGTGATTCGGGACACCGGGATCAGCCCCAGCATTTT.

This clonotype was picked up a small number of times. This chain uses TRBV4-2 with TRBJ2-5, with D uncertain. V lost 1 base, J lost 4 bases, and 19 bases lay in between. CDR3 size: 17 residues. The germline V gene encodes CDR1 LGHNA and CDR2 YNFKEQ. DNA of the CDR3: TGTGCCAGCAGCCAAGCAGGTGGTCCAGGTTCGGGAGAGACCCAGTACTTC. Translating it yields CASSQAGGPGSGETQYF.

This clonotype has a handful of counts. The CDR3 sequence: CASSRDRSLYEQYF. CDR3 bases: TGTGCCAGCAGCCGGGACAGGTCGCTCTACGAGCAGTACTTC. This chain uses TRBV6-5 with TRBJ2-7; 8 bases are shared with TRBD1. The CDR3 extends over 14 amino acids. V lost 6 bases, J lost 3 bases, and 7 bases stayed unmatched. CDR1 and CDR2 from the germline V gene are MNHEY and SVGAGI.

This clonotype was counted a few times. The V gene is TRBV6-2 or TRBV6-3, the J gene TRBJ2-3, with a weak D call TRBD2 (6 bases). V was pared by 2 bases and J by 1 base, with 16 bases between. Per germline, CDR1 MNHEY and CDR2 SVGEGT. The length of the CDR3 is 17 residues. CDR3 region: CASSYMDRGGGTDTQYF. The CDR3 region has the DNA TGTGCCAGCAGTTACATGGACCGGGGAGGTGGCACAGATACGCAGTATTTT.

The V gene is TRBV7-7, the J gene TRBJ2-7; no clear D. V lost 5 bases, J lost 4 bases, and 15 bases lay in between. The CDR3 runs to 14 residues. Germline V gene data show CDR1 as SSHAT and CDR2 as FNYEAQ (reference sequence). The CDR3 region is CASSPDGRFYEQYF. CDR3 coding DNA: TGTGCCAGCAGCCCGGACGGAAGGTTTTACGAGCAGTACTTC.

This clonotype occurred many times. This chain connects TRBV3-1 to TRBJ2-7; D uncertain. The CDR3 has 15 amino acids. The germline gives CDR1 LGHDT, CDR2 YNNKEL (reference sequence). Trimming removed 4 bases at V and 0 bases at J, with 13 bases between. The CDR3 protein is CASSPNPTSSYEQYF. The CDR3 bases are TGTGCCAGCAGCCCTAACCCGACAAGCTCCTACGAGCAGTACTTC.

This clonotype has just a few counts. The rearrangement uses TRBV6-2 or TRBV6-3 and TRBJ2-5; D gene ambiguous. Germline V gives CDR1 MNHEY, CDR2 SVGEGT. This CDR3 has 17 residues. Trimming cost V 2 bases and J 5 bases, with 21 bases left between them. The CDR3 region is CASSYLVERVLGETQYF. Here the CDR3 DNA reads TGTGCCAGCAGTTACCTGGTGGAAAGGGTCTTGGGCGAGACCCAGTACTTC.

The table lists this clonotype with a few counts. V gene TRBV19 combines with J gene TRBJ1-2, with D unclear. Germline values: CDR1 LNHDA, CDR2 SQIVND (reference sequence). Trimming removed 8 bases at V and 8 bases at J, with 9 bases between. CDR3 length equals 10 residues. This CDR3 reads CASEGNGYTF. The CDR3 region has the DNA TGTGCCAGTGAGGGAAACGGCTACACCTTC.

This clonotype has a count of ten or more. The V call is TRBV5-1, the J call TRBJ2-3, with a weak D call TRBD1 (6 bases). V was shortened by 4 bases and J by 2 bases, with 17 bases between the two germline ends. Germline assignment: CDR1 SGHRS and CDR2 YFSETQ. The CDR3 sequence is 16 residues long. Here the CDR3 DNA reads TGCGCCAGCAGCACCGACAGGCGCTTAAACACAGATACGCAGTATTTT. It is translated as CASSTDRRLNTDTQYF.

This clonotype was observed at least ten times. This chain links TRBV30 with TRBJ1-6; D unclear. CDR1 is GTSNPN and CDR2 is SVGIG in the germline V gene (reference sequence). The CDR3 covers 13 residues. The V gene lost 3 bases and the J gene lost 0 bases, with 3 bases spanning the gap. CDR3 protein: CAWSSSYNSPLHF. CDR3 nucleotide sequence: TGTGCCTGGAGCAGCTCCTATAATTCACCCCTCCACTTT. The full variable domain, completed using reference TRBV30 and TRBJ1-6, is SQTIHQWPATLVQPVGSPLSLECTVEGTSNPNLYWYRQAAGRGLQLLFYSVGIGQISSEVPQNLSASRPQDRQFILSSKKLLLSDSGFYLCAWSSSYNSPLHFGNGTRLTVT.